This TCR beta chain was found in a study of blood T cell repertoires in COVID-19. Turning to the study itself: Both acute and convalescent COVID-19 samples were obtained from the United States, Italy and Spain. From T cells, B-cell-depleted T cells, or PBMCs came the material, which was cDNA or gDNA.

V lost 1 base and J lost 7, with 21 bases in between. The germline CDR1 and CDR2 sequences are SGHRS and YFSETQ. The CDR3 is 16 amino acids. Clones were read by immunoSEQ multiplex PCR, and TCRdb kept only the in-frame ones, dropping some. The repertoire holds over 85,000 clones, with around 90% as singletons. This clonotype was obtained from a male donor with acute or convalescent COVID-19. The V gene is TRBV5-1, the J gene TRBJ2-7; maybe TRBD2 (6 bases). Input material: peripheral blood. CDR3 sequence: CASSLTGTHPGEEQYF. The CDR3 nucleotides are TGCGCCAGCAGCTTGACCGGGACTCACCCCGGAGAGGAGCAGTACTTC.